This T cell receptor (beta chain) appears in the sequencing data of a study of molecular identifiers for immune sequencing clone quantification. Listed TCR primers and previously described methods were used for bulk TCR libraries. Each CDR3 protein is one row after TCRdb ran MiXCR on the PCR reads. The data contain some 100,000 distinct CDR3 sequences, about 35% of them singletons. V lost 3 bases to trimming and J lost 5 bases, with 10 bases between them. The CDR3 is 13 amino acids. This sequence originates from a human donor in good health. Some libraries in this study had Jurkat cell RNA spiked in. The sample was naive CD8+ T cells from blood, with Jurkat cell RNA spiked in. Subset of the sample: FACS-sorted CD8+CD4-CCR7+CD45RA+ naive T cells. The chain joins TRBV12-3 or TRBV12-4 to TRBJ1-1; no clear D gene. DNA for the CDR3: TGTGCCAGCAGTTTCGGGTTTGGGACTGAAGCTTTCTTT. Translated: CASSFGFGTEAFF.